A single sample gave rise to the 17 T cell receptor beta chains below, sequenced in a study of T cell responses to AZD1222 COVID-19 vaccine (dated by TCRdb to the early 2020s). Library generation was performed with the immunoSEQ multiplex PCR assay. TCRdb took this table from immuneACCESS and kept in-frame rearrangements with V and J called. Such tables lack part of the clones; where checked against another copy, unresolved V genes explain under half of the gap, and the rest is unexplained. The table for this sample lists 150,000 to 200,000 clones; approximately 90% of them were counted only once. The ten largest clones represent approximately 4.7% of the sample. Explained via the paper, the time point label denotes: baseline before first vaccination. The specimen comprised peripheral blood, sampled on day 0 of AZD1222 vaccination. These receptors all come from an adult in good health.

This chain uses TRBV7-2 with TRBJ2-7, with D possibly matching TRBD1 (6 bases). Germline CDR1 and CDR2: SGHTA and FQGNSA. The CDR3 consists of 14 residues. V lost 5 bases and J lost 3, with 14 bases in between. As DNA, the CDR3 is TGTGCCAGCAGCGCGGACAGCAAACGCTACGAGCAGTACTTC. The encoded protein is CASSADSKRYEQYF.

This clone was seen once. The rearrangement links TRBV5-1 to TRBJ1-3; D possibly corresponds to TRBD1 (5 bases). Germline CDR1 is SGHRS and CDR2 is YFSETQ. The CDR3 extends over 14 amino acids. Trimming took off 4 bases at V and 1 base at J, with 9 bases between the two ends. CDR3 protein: CASSGGGSGNTIYF. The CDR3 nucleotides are TGCGCCAGCAGCGGTGGGGGATCTGGAAACACCATATATTTT.

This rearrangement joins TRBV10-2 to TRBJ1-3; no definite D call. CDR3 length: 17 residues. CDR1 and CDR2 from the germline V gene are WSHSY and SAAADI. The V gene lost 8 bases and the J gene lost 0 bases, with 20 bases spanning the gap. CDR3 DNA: TGCGCCAGCGCCACTATCTCAGGACGGAGCTCTGGAAACACCATATATTTT. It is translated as CASATISGRSSGNTIYF.

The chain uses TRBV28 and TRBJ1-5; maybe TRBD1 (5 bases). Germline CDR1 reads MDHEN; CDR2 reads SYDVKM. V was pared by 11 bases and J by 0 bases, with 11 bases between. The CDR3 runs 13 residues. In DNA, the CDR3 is TGTGCCGGCCGACAGAATAGCAATCAGCCCCAGCATTTT. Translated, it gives CAGRQNSNQPQHF.

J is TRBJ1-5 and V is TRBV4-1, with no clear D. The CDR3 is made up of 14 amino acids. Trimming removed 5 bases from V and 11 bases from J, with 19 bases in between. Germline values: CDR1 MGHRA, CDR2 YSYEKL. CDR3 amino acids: CASSSERGPGTQHF. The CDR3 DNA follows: TGCGCCAGCAGCTCTGAGAGAGGGCCTGGGACCCAGCATTTT.

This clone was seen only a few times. The CDR3 nucleotides are TGTGCCAGCAGCTTAGCGGGATATGGCTACACCTTC. As protein: CASSLAGYGYTF. The chain recombines TRBV7-2 with TRBJ1-2; no firm D call. Germline assignment: CDR1 SGHTA and CDR2 FQGNSA. The V gene lost 0 bases and the J gene lost 5 bases, with 4 bases spanning the gap. The CDR3 is 12 residues long.

CDR3 sequence: CASSWASNTGELFF. The CDR3 DNA follows: TGTGCCAGCAGTTGGGCTTCGAACACCGGGGAGCTGTTTTTT. V is TRBV6-6 and J is TRBJ2-2; no clear D. Trimming removed 4 bases from V and 0 bases from J, with 6 bases in between. This CDR3 comprises 14 residues. The V gene's germline CDR1 is MNHNY and CDR2 SVGAGI (reference sequence).

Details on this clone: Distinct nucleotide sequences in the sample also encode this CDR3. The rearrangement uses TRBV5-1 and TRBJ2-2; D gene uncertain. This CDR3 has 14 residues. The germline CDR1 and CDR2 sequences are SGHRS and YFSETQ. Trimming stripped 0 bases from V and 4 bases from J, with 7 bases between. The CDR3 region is CASSLGVGTGELFF. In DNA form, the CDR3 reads TGCGCCAGCAGCTTGGGGGTTGGCACCGGGGAGCTGTTTTTT.

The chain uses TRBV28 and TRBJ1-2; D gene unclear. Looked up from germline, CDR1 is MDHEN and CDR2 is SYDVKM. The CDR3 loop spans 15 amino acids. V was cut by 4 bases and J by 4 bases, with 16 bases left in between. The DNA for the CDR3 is TGTGCCAGCAGTTCCCGTGGAAAATGGAGCTATGGCTACACCTTC. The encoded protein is CASSSRGKWSYGYTF.

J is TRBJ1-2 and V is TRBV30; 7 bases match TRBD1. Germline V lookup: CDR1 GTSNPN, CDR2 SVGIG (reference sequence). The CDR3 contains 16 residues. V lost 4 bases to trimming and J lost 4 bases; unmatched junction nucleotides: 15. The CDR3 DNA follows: TGTGCCTGGACCACAGTTATCCAGGAGGGGGCCTATGGCTACACCTTC. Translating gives CAWTTVIQEGAYGYTF.

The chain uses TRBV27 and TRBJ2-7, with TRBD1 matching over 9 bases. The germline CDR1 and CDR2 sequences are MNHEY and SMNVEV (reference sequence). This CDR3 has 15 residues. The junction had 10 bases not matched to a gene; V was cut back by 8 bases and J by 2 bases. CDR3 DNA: TGTGCCAGCGGAACTAGACAGGGGGTGACCTACGAGCAGTACTTC. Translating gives CASGTRQGVTYEQYF.

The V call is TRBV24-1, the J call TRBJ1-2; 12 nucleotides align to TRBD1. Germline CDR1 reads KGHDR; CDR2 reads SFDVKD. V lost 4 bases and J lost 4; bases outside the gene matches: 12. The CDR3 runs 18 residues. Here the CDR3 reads CATSDPGTGGMGSYGYTF. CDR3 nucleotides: TGTGCCACCAGTGACCCCGGGACAGGGGGCATGGGAAGCTATGGCTACACCTTC.

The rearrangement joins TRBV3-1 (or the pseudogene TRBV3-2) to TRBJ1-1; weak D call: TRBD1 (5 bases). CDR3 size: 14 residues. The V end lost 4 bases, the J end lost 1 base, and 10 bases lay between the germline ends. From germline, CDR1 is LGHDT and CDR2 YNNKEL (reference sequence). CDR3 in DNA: TGTGCCAGCAGCCCTAGGGGTCGGAACACTGAAGCTTTCTTT. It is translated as CASSPRGRNTEAFF.

The CDR3 here is CASSERGTVYEQYF. The CDR3 DNA is TGTGCCAGCAGTGAACGTGGGACAGTCTACGAGCAGTACTTC. The chain couples TRBV6-1 to TRBJ2-7; TRBD1 matches at 7 bases. Trimming at V came to 2 bases and at J to 3 bases, leaving 4 bases not matched to a gene. CDR1 and CDR2 (germline): MNHNS, SASEGT. The CDR3 sequence is 14 residues long.

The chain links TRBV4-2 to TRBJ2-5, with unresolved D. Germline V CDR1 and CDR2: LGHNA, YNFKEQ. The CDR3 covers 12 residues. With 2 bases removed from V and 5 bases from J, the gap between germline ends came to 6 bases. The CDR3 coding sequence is TGTGCCAGCAGCCAAATGAGGGAGACCCAGTACTTC. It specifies CASSQMRETQYF.

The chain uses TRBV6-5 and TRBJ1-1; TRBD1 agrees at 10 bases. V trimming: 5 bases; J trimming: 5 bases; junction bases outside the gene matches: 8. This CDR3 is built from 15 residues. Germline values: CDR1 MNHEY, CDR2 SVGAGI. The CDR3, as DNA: TGTGCCAGCAGTAGGGGGGACAGGGGAAGGACTGAAGCTTTCTTT. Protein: CASSRGDRGRTEAFF.

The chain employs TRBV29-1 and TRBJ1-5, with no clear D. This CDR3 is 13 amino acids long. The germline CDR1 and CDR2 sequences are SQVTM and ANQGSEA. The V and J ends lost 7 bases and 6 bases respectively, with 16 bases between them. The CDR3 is CSAWEPGGQPQHF. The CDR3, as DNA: TGCAGCGCCTGGGAACCCGGTGGTCAGCCCCAGCATTTT. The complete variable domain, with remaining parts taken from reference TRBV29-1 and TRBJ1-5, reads SAVISQKPSRDICQRGTSLTIQCQVDSQVTMMFWYRQQPGQSLTLIATANQGSEATYESGFVIDKFPISRPNLTFSTLTVSNMSPEDSSIYLCSAWEPGGQPQHFGDGTRLSIL.